This T cell receptor (beta chain) emerged from a study of CD8 T cells in ankylosing spondylitis. One entry per CDR3 protein, called by TCRdb with MiXCR from the 5' RACE reads. The profile shows about 240,000 distinct CDR3 sequences, around a tenth of them singletons. This clonotype showed up just a few times. A read error may be the cause here, since a much bigger clone is one base away. Germline V lookup: CDR1 SGHTA, CDR2 FQGTGA. The CDR3 runs 10 residues. The V end was cut by 5 bases, the J end by 3 bases, with 2 bases between. The source material was blood, either unsorted or a sorted T cell fraction (not recorded which). This chain uses TRBV7-3 with TRBJ2-7; D is ambiguous. The receptor comes from a male donor with ankylosing spondylitis or in good health (not recorded which). CDR3 bases: TGTGCCAGCAGCATCTACGAGCAGTACTTC. Translating it yields CASSIYEQYF. Combining the CDR3 with reference TRBV7-3 and TRBJ2-7 gives the whole variable domain GAGVSQTPSNKVTEKGKYVELRCDPISGHTALYWYRQSLGQGPEFLIYFQGTGAADDSGLPNDRFFAVRPEGSVSTLKIQRTERGDSAVYLCASSIYEQYFGPGTRLTVT.